This passage covers 8 T cell receptor beta chains from one sample sequenced in a study of blood T cell repertoires in COVID-19. The repertoire was sequenced with immunoSEQ multiplex PCR; TCRdb's copy has only in-frame clones and lacks some. Of approximately 50,000 clones in the sample, under 90% are singletons; the top ten hold 7.5% to 10%. The source material was peripheral blood. These TCRs come from a man older than 75 with active or convalescent COVID-19.

The chain combines TRBV5-1 with TRBJ2-5; the match to TRBD2 covers 9 bases. CDR1 and CDR2 (germline): SGHRS, YFSETQ. V was clipped by 0 bases and J by 4 bases; unmatched bases: 4. This CDR3 has 15 amino acids. The CDR3 nucleotides read TGCGCCAGCAGCTTGGATAGCGGGGGAGGAGAGACCCAGTACTTC. This gives the protein CASSLDSGGGETQYF.

This chain's CDR3 is CASSPSQGAHEQYF. The CDR3 region has the DNA TGTGCCAGCTCACCATCCCAGGGGGCCCACGAGCAGTACTTC. The gene calls are TRBV18 and TRBJ2-7; 8 positions agree with TRBD1. Germline CDR1 and CDR2: KGHSH and LQKENI. The CDR3 contains 14 residues. With 2 bases clipped from V and 5 bases from J, the junction kept 5 bases outside the gene matches.

The V gene is TRBV18, the J gene TRBJ1-3, with a weak D call TRBD1 (5 bases). Germline assignment: CDR1 KGHSH and CDR2 LQKENI. This CDR3 has 18 residues. Trimming stripped 1 base from V and 0 bases from J, with 16 bases between. CDR3 in DNA: TGTGCCAGCTCACCACAGTCATTCGGGGGGACCTCTGGAAACACCATATATTTT. Its protein is CASSPQSFGGTSGNTIYF.

This sequence joins TRBV5-3 and TRBJ2-3; 12 bases are shared with TRBD2. TRBV5-3 is recorded as an ORF, its role being uncertain. The CDR3 runs 17 residues. Losses at the gene ends were 4 bases for V and 6 bases for J; bases not matched to a gene: 12. CDR3 DNA sequence: TGTGCCAGAAGCCGCCTAGCGGGGGGGCCGGGAAGGGATACGCAGTATTTT. Translated, it gives CARSRLAGGPGRDTQYF.

The chain recombines TRBV20-1 with TRBJ2-1; no clear D gene. Trimming cost V 4 bases and J 1 base, with 8 bases left between them. The length of the CDR3 is 13 residues. The germline gives CDR1 DFQATT, CDR2 SNEGSKA (reference sequence). In DNA, the CDR3 is TGCAGTGCTATTGACTTGTCCTACAATGAGCAGTTCTTC. Amino acids: CSAIDLSYNEQFF.

This clone was counted a single time. This chain's CDR3 is CASSLDRGDTGELFF. Written as DNA, the CDR3 is TGCGCCAGCAGCTTGGACCGGGGGGACACCGGGGAGCTGTTTTTT. The chain is built from TRBV5-1 and TRBJ2-2; 7 nucleotides match TRBD2. The CDR3 sequence is 15 residues long. The trim removed 0 bases at V and 3 bases at J, leaving 2 bases unmatched. The germline V gene has CDR1 SGHRS and CDR2 YFSETQ.

The J gene is TRBJ1-4, the V gene TRBV10-1, with no clear D. With 2 bases removed from V and 8 bases from J, the gap between germline ends came to 12 bases. The CDR3 contains 14 residues. Per the germline V gene, CDR1 is WNHNN and CDR2 is SYGVQD (reference sequence). The chain's CDR3 is CASSEVGLPEKLFF. The CDR3 DNA reads TGCGCCAGCAGTGAGGTCGGACTACCCGAAAAACTGTTTTTT.

The chain uses TRBV28 and TRBJ1-3; no firm D call. CDR1 MDHEN and CDR2 SYDVKM come from the germline V gene. This CDR3 comprises 12 residues. Trimming stripped 4 bases from V and 4 bases from J, with 5 bases between. The CDR3 loop is CASSSQGNTIYF. Here the CDR3 DNA reads TGTGCCAGCAGTTCTCAGGGAAACACCATATATTTT.